This T cell receptor (beta chain) was captured in a study of OX40 agonist ivuxolimab in advanced cancers. Across the whole study: Ivuxolimab was delivered to patients intravenously every 2 weeks at doses spanning 0.01 to 10 mg/kg. Study observations and caveats: No antigen was identified for the clonally expanded peripheral T cells. At 0.1 to 3.0 mg/kg, CD4+ and CD8+ blood T cells expanded clonally by week 6.

Using immunoSEQ multiplex PCR, the repertoire was profiled, and TCRdb retains in-frame clones only, with some absent. The sample has roughly 40,000 clones; around nine tenths are singletons. Worth noting for this clone: Its cognate antigen is unknown.

The CDR3 contains 17 residues. V dropped 4 bases and J dropped 3 bases, with 23 bases sitting between them. The V gene's germline CDR1 is SGHRS and CDR2 YFSETQ. The clonotype comes from an adult with an advanced solid tumor such as melanoma, head and neck, liver or kidney cancer. The sequenced sample was CD4+ or CD8+ T cells sorted from blood, obtained in a trial of the OX40 agonist ivuxolimab. The chain uses TRBV5-1 and TRBJ2-7; D is perhaps TRBD2 (7 bases). CDR3 coding DNA: TGCGCCAGCAGCCGGGCTTTAACAGTCGGGGGGCACTACGAGCAGTACTTC. It codes for CASSRALTVGGHYEQYF.